This T cell receptor (beta chain) derives from a study of blood T cell repertoires in COVID-19 (dated by TCRdb to between 2020 and 2021). As for the study more broadly: Collaborator samples came from the United States, Italy and Spain and covered acute and convalescent phases of COVID-19. The prospective study material was composed of cDNA or gDNA derived from T cells, B-cell-depleted T cells, or PBMCs. Subjects who had been exposed to COVID-19, were actively infected with it, or had recovered from it provided the deeply sampled blood TCRbeta repertoires that made up the dataset. The repertoires were released in a freely available public database intended as a resource for research on the immune response to SARS-CoV-2. The samples were drawn from the first 160 participants of the ongoing ImmuneRACE study and from under 1,500 subjects provided by 6 global collaborators. Sample metadata almost always included a de-identified subject ID, COVID-19 status, age in years and sex. Where available, HLA class I and class II types were taken from metadata supplied by the sample provider and were not determined by assay-based typing.

TCRbeta CDR3 regions were amplified from genomic DNA using the immunoSEQ Assay, a bias-controlled multiplex PCR. The authors processed their data as follows. The number of nucleated cells in each sample was estimated by amplification of reference gene primers within the assay. To quantify the absolute abundance of each unique TCRbeta CDR3 rearrangement, sequence reads were collapsed and filtered. Productive Simpson clonality was computed per sample as the square root of Simpson's diversity index over productive rearrangements. TCRdb re-hosts the immuneACCESS table, in-frame sequences only. Its copies lack some clones; in the studies checked, an unresolved V gene accounts for under half of them, and the cause for the rest is not known. From that table come the V and J calls and clone size; the DNA was used to work out D and trimming. The sample profile shows 120,000 or so clones; about 77% of them were found once. In total, the top ten clones hold about 25% of the sample.

Reading from cysteine to phenylalanine, the CDR3 counts 16 amino acids. The read is trimmed to its CDR3 DNA, 48 bases read in frame from base 1. CDR1 and CDR2 are read off the germline V gene as SGHRS and YFSETQ. Relative to germline, V is missing 4 bases and J is missing 8 bases, with 13 bases of the junction outside any gene match. Beyond this particular receptor, the publication reports: How much clinical and demographic metadata was included differed by source and by participant, and the metadata was provided uncurated.

A remark on this clone: What this receptor recognizes is not known. Base quality data are lacking; no much larger clone is found one base away.

The collaborating institutions used their own protocols to collect whole blood in K2EDTA tubes. For TCRbeta analysis, collaborators shipped samples as frozen whole blood, isolated PBMCs, or DNA extracted from either of those sample types. This sequence originates from a human donor in a cohort sampled during active COVID-19. Rearrangement joined TRBV5-1 to TRBJ2-2; 8 central bases correspond to TRBD2. Sequences were obtained from peripheral blood. The base sequence is TGCGCCAGCAGCCAGAGGGGACTAGAACTAAGGGGGGAGCTGTTTTTT. The encoded protein is CASSQRGLELRGELFF.